The T cell receptor (beta chain) under discussion was sequenced for a study of blood T cell repertoires in COVID-19. The germline CDR1 and CDR2 sequences are MNHEY and SVGAGI. V dropped 9 bases and J dropped 0 bases, with 12 bases sitting between them. The CDR3 is 15 residues long. The protocol was immunoSEQ multiplex PCR, while the TCRdb copy is restricted to in-frame clones and leaves out a portion. The sample carries more than 150,000 clones, roughly 89% recorded once. This sequence joins TRBV6-5 and TRBJ2-6; D might be TRBD2 (5 bases). What was sequenced was peripheral blood. This TCR came from a man aged 50 or older with acute or convalescent COVID-19. This CDR3 reads CASGGSGSGANVLTF. The CDR3 nucleotides read TGTGCCAGTGGAGGATCCGGCTCTGGGGCCAACGTCCTGACTTTC.